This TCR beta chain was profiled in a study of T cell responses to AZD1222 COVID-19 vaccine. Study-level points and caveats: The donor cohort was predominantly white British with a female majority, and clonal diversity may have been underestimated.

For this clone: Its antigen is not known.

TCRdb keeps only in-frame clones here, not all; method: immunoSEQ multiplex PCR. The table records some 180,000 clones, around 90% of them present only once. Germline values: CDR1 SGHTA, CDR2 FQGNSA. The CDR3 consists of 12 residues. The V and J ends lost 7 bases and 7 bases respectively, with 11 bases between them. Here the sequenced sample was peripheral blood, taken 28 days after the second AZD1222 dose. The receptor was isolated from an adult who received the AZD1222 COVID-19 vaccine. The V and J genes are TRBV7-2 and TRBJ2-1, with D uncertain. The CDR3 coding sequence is TGTGCCAGCACCCGATGGCGGAATGAGCAGTTCTTC. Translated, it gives CASTRWRNEQFF.